The rows below give T cell receptor beta chains drawn from one sample of a study of OX40 agonist ivuxolimab in advanced cancers. Assay: immunoSEQ multiplex PCR; the TCRdb copy retains only in-frame clones and omits some. Here the sample spans around 80,000 clones, 90% to 95% being singletons. The sequencing here drew on CD4+ or CD8+ T cells sorted from blood, taken in a trial of the OX40 agonist ivuxolimab. All receptors derive from an adult with an advanced solid tumor such as melanoma, head and neck, liver or kidney cancer. Each CDR3 is given with its conserved first and last residue. Each record gives: D gene, J gene, clone size, V gene, CDR3 DNA, CDR3 protein. D genes are given only for firm matches. Part of the rows lack a size; the others show once, few, many or a class for expanded clones.

d_gene: NA; j_gene: TRBJ1-2; abundance: NA; v_gene: TRBV5-6; CDR3nt: TGTGCCAGCAGCTCGACCCGCCTACCCTCTCTGGGAGGCTACACCTTC; CDR3aa: CASSSTRLPSLGGYTF
d_gene: NA; j_gene: TRBJ2-2; abundance: NA; v_gene: TRBV30; CDR3nt: TGTGCCTGGAGTGTAAATGCGGCAGGCACCGGGGAGCTGTTTTTT; CDR3aa: CAWSVNAAGTGELFF
d_gene: TRBD2; j_gene: TRBJ2-3; abundance: NA; v_gene: TRBV6-1; CDR3nt: TGTGCCAGCAGTGATGGACTAGGCAGCACAGATACGCAGTATTTT; CDR3aa: CASSDGLGSTDTQYF
d_gene: TRBD2; j_gene: TRBJ2-3; abundance: once; v_gene: TRBV4-1; CDR3nt: TGCGCCAGCAGCCAAAAAGCGGGAGGCAGCACAGATACGCAGTATTTT; CDR3aa: CASSQKAGGSTDTQYF
d_gene: TRBD1; j_gene: TRBJ1-5; abundance: few; v_gene: TRBV7-9; CDR3nt: TGTGCCAGCAGCTTATCAAATTGGGACAGATATAGCAATCAGCCCCAGCATTTT; CDR3aa: CASSLSNWDRYSNQPQHF
d_gene: NA; j_gene: TRBJ1-1; abundance: NA; v_gene: TRBV1; CDR3nt: TGCACCAGCAGCCAAGATCCCGGGGGGGGCTCAATGAACACTGAAGCTTTCTTT; CDR3aa: CTSSQDPGGGSMNTEAFF
d_gene: NA; j_gene: TRBJ1-1; abundance: NA; v_gene: TRBV5-4; CDR3nt: TGTGCCAGCAGCTTGGGACGGGGGGCGACTGAAGCTTTCTTT; CDR3aa: CASSLGRGATEAFF
d_gene: TRBD1; j_gene: TRBJ2-7; abundance: NA; v_gene: TRBV7-9; CDR3nt: TGTGCCAGCAGCTTATTCGTGGGACAGGCGAGGGAGCAGTACTTC; CDR3aa: CASSLFVGQAREQYF
d_gene: NA; j_gene: TRBJ2-7; abundance: NA; v_gene: TRBV10-3; CDR3nt: TGTGCCATCAGTGAGGGGGGGCCACCATCCTACGAGCAGTACTTC; CDR3aa: CAISEGGPPSYEQYF
d_gene: NA; j_gene: TRBJ2-3; abundance: NA; v_gene: TRBV4-1; CDR3nt: TGCGCCAGCAGCCCGGCCGGTAGGGCTAGCACAGATACGCAGTATTTT; CDR3aa: CASSPAGRASTDTQYF
d_gene: NA; j_gene: TRBJ2-7; abundance: NA; v_gene: TRBV29-1; CDR3nt: TGCAGCGTTGGAGGGACGGCGGGAATTTACGAGCAGTACTTC; CDR3aa: CSVGGTAGIYEQYF
d_gene: NA; j_gene: TRBJ1-2; abundance: NA; v_gene: TRBV9; CDR3nt: TGTGCCAGCAGCGTAGCCCCGGGGCGGAGAGGTGGCTACACCTTC; CDR3aa: CASSVAPGRRGGYTF
d_gene: TRBD1; j_gene: TRBJ1-5; abundance: NA; v_gene: TRBV19; CDR3nt: TGTGCCAGTAGTAGACAGGGAAGATTGGTTCAGCCCCAGCATTTT; CDR3aa: CASSRQGRLVQPQHF
d_gene: NA; j_gene: TRBJ1-1; abundance: NA; v_gene: TRBV28; CDR3nt: TGTGCCAGCAGCTCCGGGCCTTTGAACACTGAAGCTTTCTTT; CDR3aa: CASSSGPLNTEAFF
d_gene: TRBD2; j_gene: TRBJ2-5; abundance: NA; v_gene: TRBV7-7; CDR3nt: TGTGCTAGCAGCTTAGATGGTAGCGGGATATTTGCGGCCCAGTACTTC; CDR3aa: CASSLDGSGIFAAQYF
d_gene: NA; j_gene: TRBJ2-2; abundance: NA; v_gene: TRBV5-5; CDR3nt: TGTGCCAGCAGCCGCACGGCGGGGAACACCGGGGAGCTGTTTTTT; CDR3aa: CASSRTAGNTGELFF
d_gene: TRBD1; j_gene: TRBJ2-1; abundance: few; v_gene: TRBV7-8; CDR3nt: TGTGCCAGCAGCTTAGCGGGGGGACAGGGTAGGAATGAGCAGTTCTTC; CDR3aa: CASSLAGGQGRNEQFF
d_gene: NA; j_gene: TRBJ2-7; abundance: NA; v_gene: TRBV28; CDR3nt: TGTGCCAGCAGTGCGGAGGGGTGGCAGTACTTC; CDR3aa: CASSAEGWQYF
d_gene: TRBD1; j_gene: TRBJ2-7; abundance: NA; v_gene: TRBV30; CDR3nt: TGTGCCTGGAGTACCGGGACAGGAGCCGTCTTAAAAGGGTACGAGCAGTACTTC; CDR3aa: CAWSTGTGAVLKGYEQYF
d_gene: TRBD2; j_gene: TRBJ2-4; abundance: NA; v_gene: TRBV19; CDR3nt: TGTGCCAGTAGTAGGGGACTAGCGGAAAACATTCAGTACTTC; CDR3aa: CASSRGLAENIQYF
d_gene: TRBD1; j_gene: TRBJ2-7; abundance: NA; v_gene: TRBV18; CDR3nt: TGTGCCAGCTCACCCGGACAGGGGGACGAGCAGTACTTC; CDR3aa: CASSPGQGDEQYF
d_gene: NA; j_gene: TRBJ1-4; abundance: NA; v_gene: TRBV27; CDR3nt: TGTGCCAGCAGTTTATATACACTCGGGTCTAATGAAAAACTGTTTTTT; CDR3aa: CASSLYTLGSNEKLFF
d_gene: TRBD1; j_gene: TRBJ1-2; abundance: NA; v_gene: TRBV19; CDR3nt: TGTGCCAGTAGTATCGGCGGGACAGTCGCGTTCGTCTATGGCTACACCTTC; CDR3aa: CASSIGGTVAFVYGYTF
d_gene: NA; j_gene: TRBJ2-5; abundance: NA; v_gene: TRBV7-9; CDR3nt: TGTGCCAGCAGCCGGGACGGCGAGACCCAGTACTTC; CDR3aa: CASSRDGETQYF
d_gene: NA; j_gene: TRBJ1-5; abundance: NA; v_gene: TRBV25-1; CDR3nt: TGTGCCAGCAGCGGAGGCGTGGGGGCAGGTCAGCCCCAGCATTTT; CDR3aa: CASSGGVGAGQPQHF
d_gene: TRBD1; j_gene: TRBJ2-5; abundance: NA; v_gene: TRBV29-1; CDR3nt: TGCAGCGTCCAGGGGGTAGGGGTCCCAGAGACCCAGTACTTC; CDR3aa: CSVQGVGVPETQYF
d_gene: NA; j_gene: TRBJ1-1; abundance: NA; v_gene: TRBV6-5; CDR3nt: TGTGCCAGCAGTTACAGGGGATGGGGGAACACTGAAGCTTTCTTT; CDR3aa: CASSYRGWGNTEAFF
d_gene: TRBD2; j_gene: TRBJ2-3; abundance: NA; v_gene: TRBV9; CDR3nt: TGTGCCAGCAGCGTAGGGCTAGCGGCTAGCACAGATACGCAGTATTTT; CDR3aa: CASSVGLAASTDTQYF
d_gene: NA; j_gene: TRBJ1-2; abundance: NA; v_gene: TRBV7-9; CDR3nt: TGTGCCAGCAGCTCCCTCTCCTACATTCACTTC; CDR3aa: CASSSLSYIHF
d_gene: NA; j_gene: TRBJ2-2; abundance: NA; v_gene: TRBV11-2; CDR3nt: TGTGCCAGCAGCTCCTCTAGGGCCGGGGAGCTGTTTTTT; CDR3aa: CASSSSRAGELFF
d_gene: TRBD1; j_gene: TRBJ2-1; abundance: NA; v_gene: TRBV9; CDR3nt: TGTGCCAGCAGCGTAGGGCAGGGGGACTACAATGAGCAGTTCTTC; CDR3aa: CASSVGQGDYNEQFF
d_gene: NA; j_gene: TRBJ1-1; abundance: NA; v_gene: TRBV5-1; CDR3nt: TGCGCCAGCAGCTTTGGGACTGTTAACACTGAAGCTTTCTTT; CDR3aa: CASSFGTVNTEAFF
d_gene: TRBD1; j_gene: TRBJ2-7; abundance: NA; v_gene: TRBV7-7; CDR3nt: TGTGCTAGCAGCTCGGGACAGGAGATCTACGAGCAGTACTTC; CDR3aa: CASSSGQEIYEQYF
d_gene: NA; j_gene: TRBJ2-1; abundance: NA; v_gene: TRBV2; CDR3nt: TGTGCCAGCAGTGTAACTAAAGCCAACTACAATGAGCAGTTCTTC; CDR3aa: CASSVTKANYNEQFF
d_gene: NA; j_gene: TRBJ2-3; abundance: NA; v_gene: TRBV11-1; CDR3nt: TGTGCCAGCAGCTTAGCTAGCGGCCCCACAGATACGCAGTATTTT; CDR3aa: CASSLASGPTDTQYF
d_gene: NA; j_gene: TRBJ2-5; abundance: NA; v_gene: TRBV5-1; CDR3nt: TGCGCCAGCAGCTTGGTAGGGGGGGTCCAAGAGACCCAGTACTTC; CDR3aa: CASSLVGGVQETQYF
d_gene: NA; j_gene: TRBJ1-5; abundance: NA; v_gene: TRBV30; CDR3nt: TGTGCCTGGAGTGAACAGGGAAGCAATCAGCCCCAGCATTTT; CDR3aa: CAWSEQGSNQPQHF
d_gene: TRBD2; j_gene: TRBJ2-7; abundance: NA; v_gene: TRBV5-1; CDR3nt: TGCGCCAGCAGCTCCACCCCCGGGGGGGTCTCCTCCTACGAGCAGTACTTC; CDR3aa: CASSSTPGGVSSYEQYF
d_gene: NA; j_gene: TRBJ1-5; abundance: few; v_gene: TRBV18; CDR3nt: TGTGCCAGCTCACCATCAGGCCTCAATCAGCCCCAGCATTTT; CDR3aa: CASSPSGLNQPQHF
d_gene: NA; j_gene: TRBJ2-3; abundance: NA; v_gene: TRBV28; CDR3nt: TGTGCCAGCAGTTTACCCCTTGGAACAGATACGCAGTATTTT; CDR3aa: CASSLPLGTDTQYF
d_gene: NA; j_gene: TRBJ1-2; abundance: NA; v_gene: TRBV30; CDR3nt: TGTGCCTGGAGTGTACAAGCGGCTAACTATGGCTACACCTTC; CDR3aa: CAWSVQAANYGYTF
d_gene: NA; j_gene: TRBJ2-7; abundance: NA; v_gene: TRBV7-9; CDR3nt: TGTGCCAGCAGCTTATGGGGTACCTACGAGCAGTACTTC; CDR3aa: CASSLWGTYEQYF
d_gene: NA; j_gene: TRBJ2-3; abundance: NA; v_gene: TRBV19; CDR3nt: TGTGCCAGTAGTATGATGGGTAGCACAGATACGCAGTATTTT; CDR3aa: CASSMMGSTDTQYF
d_gene: NA; j_gene: TRBJ1-1; abundance: NA; v_gene: TRBV29-1; CDR3nt: TGCAGCGTTGCGGGCCGGTTGAACACTGAAGCTTTCTTT; CDR3aa: CSVAGRLNTEAFF
d_gene: NA; j_gene: TRBJ1-3; abundance: NA; v_gene: TRBV6-5; CDR3nt: TGTGCCAGCAGTCGGACAGCTGGAAACACCATATATTTT; CDR3aa: CASSRTAGNTIYF
d_gene: TRBD2; j_gene: TRBJ2-1; abundance: NA; v_gene: TRBV7-9; CDR3nt: TGTGCCAGCAGCCTGGAACTAGCGACCAATGAGCAGTTCTTC; CDR3aa: CASSLELATNEQFF
d_gene: NA; j_gene: TRBJ1-2; abundance: NA; v_gene: TRBV6-6; CDR3nt: TGTGCCAGCACTATAAGCCACGGTGGGGGCTATGGCTACACCTTC; CDR3aa: CASTISHGGGYGYTF
d_gene: TRBD2; j_gene: TRBJ2-3; abundance: NA; v_gene: TRBV7-9; CDR3nt: TGTGCCAGCAGCTTAGATGGCGGGAGCGCCCCAGATACGCAGTATTTT; CDR3aa: CASSLDGGSAPDTQYF
d_gene: NA; j_gene: TRBJ2-1; abundance: NA; v_gene: TRBV7-9; CDR3nt: TGTGCCAGCACGACCTACAATGAGCAGTTCTTC; CDR3aa: CASTTYNEQFF
d_gene: NA; j_gene: TRBJ1-3; abundance: NA; v_gene: TRBV19; CDR3nt: TGTGCCAGTAGTAAAATGAGCTCCGGAAACACCATATATTTT; CDR3aa: CASSKMSSGNTIYF
d_gene: NA; j_gene: TRBJ2-1; abundance: NA; v_gene: TRBV9; CDR3nt: TGTGCCAGCAGCGTAGGCACGGGGACCTCCTACAATGAGCAGTTCTTC; CDR3aa: CASSVGTGTSYNEQFF
d_gene: NA; j_gene: TRBJ2-7; abundance: few; v_gene: TRBV7-9; CDR3nt: TGTGCCAGCAGCCCCAAAGGACCCTACGAGCAGTACTTC; CDR3aa: CASSPKGPYEQYF
d_gene: TRBD2; j_gene: TRBJ2-4; abundance: NA; v_gene: TRBV4-1; CDR3nt: TGCGCCAGCAGCCTCTTCGGTTTGGGGGAGGGCGCCAAAAACATTCAGTACTTC; CDR3aa: CASSLFGLGEGAKNIQYF
d_gene: NA; j_gene: TRBJ2-1; abundance: NA; v_gene: TRBV7-2; CDR3nt: TGTGCCAGCAGCGCGCGGGCTAGCTTTATCTACAATGAGCAGTTCTTC; CDR3aa: CASSARASFIYNEQFF